This TCR beta chain was retrieved from a study of blood T cell repertoires in COVID-19. The repertoire was sequenced with immunoSEQ multiplex PCR; TCRdb's copy has only in-frame clones and lacks some. The repertoire holds 150,000 or so clones, roughly 91% seen once, with roughly 2.3% in the top ten. The specimen was peripheral blood. The sequence was collected from a man between 18 and 29 years old with acute or convalescent COVID-19.

In DNA form, the CDR3 reads TGTGCCTGGAGTCTTACCGCAGCAGGGCAGCCCCAGCATTTT. Protein product: CAWSLTAAGQPQHF. This chain links TRBV30 with TRBJ1-5, with D possibly TRBD1 on 5 matching bases. The germline gives CDR1 GTSNPN, CDR2 SVGIG (reference sequence). This CDR3 comprises 14 residues. V lost 2 bases and J lost 7, with 15 bases in between.